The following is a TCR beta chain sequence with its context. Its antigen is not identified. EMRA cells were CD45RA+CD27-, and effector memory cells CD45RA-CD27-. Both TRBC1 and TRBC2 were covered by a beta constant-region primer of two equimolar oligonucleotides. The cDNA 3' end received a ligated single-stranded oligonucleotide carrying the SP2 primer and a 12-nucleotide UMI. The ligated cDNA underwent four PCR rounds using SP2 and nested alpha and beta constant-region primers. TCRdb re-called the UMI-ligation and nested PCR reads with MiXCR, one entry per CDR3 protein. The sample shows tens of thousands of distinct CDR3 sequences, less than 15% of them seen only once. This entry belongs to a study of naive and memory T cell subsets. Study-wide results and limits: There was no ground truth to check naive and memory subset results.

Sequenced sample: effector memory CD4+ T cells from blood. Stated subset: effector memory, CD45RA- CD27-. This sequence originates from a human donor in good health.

CDR3 coding DNA: TGCGCCAGCAGCTTGGGCGGGGCCGCACCGGCAGCTTTCTTT. Protein sequence: CASSLGGAAPAAFF. The rearrangement uses TRBV5-1 and TRBJ1-1; D possibly corresponds to TRBD1 (5 bases). The CDR3 totals 14 residues. Trimming took 0 bases from V and 10 from J, leaving 16 bases between them. Germline CDR1 and CDR2: SGHRS and YFSETQ.